The clone carrying this TCR beta chain has a handful of counts. Its cognate antigen is unknown. This CDR3 spans 15 amino acids. The trim removed 5 bases at V and 5 bases at J, leaving 9 bases unmatched. Germline-derived CDR1 and CDR2 are MNHEY and SMNVEV (reference sequence). Unique molecular identifiers were incorporated into the prepared TCRbeta library. In TCRdb, the PCR reads were re-called with MiXCR into one record per CDR3 protein. The data contain 330,000 or so distinct CDR3 sequences, almost 8% of them singletons. This entry is derived from a study of T-cell reconstitution after alpha-beta-depleted transplantation in children. Notes on the study in general: TCRbeta diversity was high at day 60 in some patients (a result of surviving recipient T cells and thymic progenitors). T-cell numbers and diversity, one year after transplant, stemmed largely from T cells that were newly produced.

The receptor comes from a female patient aged 2 to 10 who had a stem cell transplant for Fanconi anemia, so the T cells may come from the graft donor. The chain has TRBV27 and TRBJ2-3, with 8 bases fitting TRBD2. The source was peripheral blood, collected 360 days after TCRalphabeta/CD19-depleted stem cell transplant. CDR3 bases: TGTGCCAGCAGTCAGTTTAGCGGGGTTGGAGATACGCAGTATTTT. Translation gives CASSQFSGVGDTQYF.